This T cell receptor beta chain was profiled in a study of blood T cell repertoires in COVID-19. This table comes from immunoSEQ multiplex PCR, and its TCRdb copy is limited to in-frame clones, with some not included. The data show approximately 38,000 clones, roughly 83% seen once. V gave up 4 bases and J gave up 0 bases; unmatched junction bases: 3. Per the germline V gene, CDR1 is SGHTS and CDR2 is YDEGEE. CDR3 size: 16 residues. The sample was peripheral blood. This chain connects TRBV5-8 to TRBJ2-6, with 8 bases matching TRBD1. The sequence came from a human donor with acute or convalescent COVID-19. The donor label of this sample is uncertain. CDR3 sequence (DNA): TGTGCCAGCAGCAAGGGGACAGGCTCTGGGGCCAACGTCCTGACTTTC. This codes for CASSKGTGSGANVLTF.